The present T cell receptor (beta chain) was sequenced within a study of T cells in Graves' hyperthyroidism and ophthalmopathy. The investigators amplified TCR beta CDR3 regions from RNA transcripts. In the first-round RT-PCR of the TCR CDR3, the HTBI primer set was used. TCRdb passed the multiplex PCR reads through MiXCR, listing each CDR3 protein once. Of about 610,000 distinct CDR3 sequences detected, roughly 14% appear once; the ten largest clones hold 4.3%. V was cut by 0 bases and J by 4 bases, with 19 bases left in between. Germline values: CDR1 SGDLS, CDR2 YYNGEE. The CDR3 extends over 17 amino acids. Individuals with ophthalmopathy presented a Clinical Activity Score of at least 3, a NOSPECS grade of at least 4 and a duration under 3 months. Diagnostic assessment was based on clinical symptoms, serum thyroxine and TRAb, thyroid ultrasound and orbital computed tomography. Fresh peripheral blood, 7.5 to 10 ml, yielded the PBMCs.

Sequencing was carried out using blood. The sequence was obtained from a woman between 35 and 50 years old with Graves' ophthalmopathy. The chain couples TRBV9 to TRBJ1-2, with a tentative D call TRBD1 (5 bases). CDR3 loop: CASSVESGTTGSYGYTF. Written as DNA, the CDR3 is TGTGCCAGCAGCGTAGAATCTGGAACTACAGGTTCCTATGGCTACACCTTC.